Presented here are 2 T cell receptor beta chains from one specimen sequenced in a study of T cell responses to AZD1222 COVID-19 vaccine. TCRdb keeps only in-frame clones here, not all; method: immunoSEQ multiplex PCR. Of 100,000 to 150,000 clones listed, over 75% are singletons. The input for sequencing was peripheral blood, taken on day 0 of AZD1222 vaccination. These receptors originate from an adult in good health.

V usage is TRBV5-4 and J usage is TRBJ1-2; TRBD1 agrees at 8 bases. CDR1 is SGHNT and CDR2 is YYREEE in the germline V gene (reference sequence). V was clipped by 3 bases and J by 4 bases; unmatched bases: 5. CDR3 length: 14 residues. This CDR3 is CASSYRGGGYGYTF. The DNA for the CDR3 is TGTGCCAGCAGCTACAGGGGGGGAGGCTATGGCTACACCTTC.

The CDR3, as DNA: TGCAGTGCCGACAGGGGACACGAGCAGTACTTC. This encodes CSADRGHEQYF. V and J are TRBV20-1 and TRBJ2-7, with TRBD1 matching over 8 bases. The V gene's germline CDR1 is DFQATT and CDR2 SNEGSKA (reference sequence). The CDR3 covers 11 residues. Trimming removed 6 bases from V and 5 bases from J; junction bases left unmatched: 3.